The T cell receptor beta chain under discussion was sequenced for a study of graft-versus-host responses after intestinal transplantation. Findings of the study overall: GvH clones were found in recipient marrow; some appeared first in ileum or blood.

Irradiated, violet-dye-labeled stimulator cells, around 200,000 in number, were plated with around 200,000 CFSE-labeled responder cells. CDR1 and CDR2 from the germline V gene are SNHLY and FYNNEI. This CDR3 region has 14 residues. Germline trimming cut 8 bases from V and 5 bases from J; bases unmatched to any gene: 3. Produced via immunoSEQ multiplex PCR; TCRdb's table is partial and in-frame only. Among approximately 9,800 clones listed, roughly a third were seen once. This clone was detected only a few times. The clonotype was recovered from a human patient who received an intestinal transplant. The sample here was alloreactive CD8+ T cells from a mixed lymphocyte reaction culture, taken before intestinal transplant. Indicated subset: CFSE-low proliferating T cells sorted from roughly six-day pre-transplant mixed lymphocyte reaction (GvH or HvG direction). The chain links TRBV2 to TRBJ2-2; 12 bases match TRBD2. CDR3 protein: CASRTSGITGELFF. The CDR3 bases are TGTGCCAGCCGGACTAGCGGGATTACCGGGGAGCTGTTTTTT.